The table lists the clone carrying this TCR beta chain with many counts. TCRdb reprocessed the 5' RACE reads with MiXCR, giving one entry per CDR3 protein. This sample has about 88,000 distinct CDR3 sequences, with 3.5% found just once. The data derive from a study of neurological immune-mediated disorders. Germline V gene sequence: CDR1 SGHVS, CDR2 FQNEAQ. Unmatched junction bases numbered 10, after V lost 6 bases and J lost 7 bases. There are 14 residues in the CDR3. The rearrangement joins TRBV7-8 to TRBJ1-1; 8 bases match TRBD1. The receptor's source is a woman aged 18-30 years with multiple sclerosis. Sequenced material: PBMCs. CDR3 amino acids: CASSGQGGVVEAFF. The CDR3 DNA is TGTGCCAGCAGTGGACAGGGCGGGGTAGTTGAAGCTTTCTTT.